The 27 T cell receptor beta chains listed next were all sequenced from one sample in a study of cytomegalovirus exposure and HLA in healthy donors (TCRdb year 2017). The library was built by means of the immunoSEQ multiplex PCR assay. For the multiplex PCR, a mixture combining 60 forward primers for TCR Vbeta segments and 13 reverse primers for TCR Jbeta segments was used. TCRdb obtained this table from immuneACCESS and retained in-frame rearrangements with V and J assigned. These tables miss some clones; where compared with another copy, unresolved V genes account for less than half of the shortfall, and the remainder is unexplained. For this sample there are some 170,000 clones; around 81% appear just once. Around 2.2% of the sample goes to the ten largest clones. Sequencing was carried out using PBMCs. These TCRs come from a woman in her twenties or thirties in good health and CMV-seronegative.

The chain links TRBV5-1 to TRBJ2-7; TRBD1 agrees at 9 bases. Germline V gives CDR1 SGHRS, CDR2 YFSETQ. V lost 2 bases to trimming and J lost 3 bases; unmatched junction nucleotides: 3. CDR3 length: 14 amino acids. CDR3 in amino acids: CASSFPGQGYEQYF. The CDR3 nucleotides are TGCGCCAGCAGCTTTCCGGGACAGGGCTACGAGCAGTACTTC.

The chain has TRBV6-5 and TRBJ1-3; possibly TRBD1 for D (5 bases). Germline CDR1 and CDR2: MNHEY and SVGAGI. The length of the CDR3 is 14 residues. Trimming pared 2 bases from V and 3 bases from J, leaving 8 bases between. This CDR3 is CASSYAGDGNTIYF. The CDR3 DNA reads TGTGCCAGCAGTTACGCGGGGGATGGAAACACCATATATTTT.

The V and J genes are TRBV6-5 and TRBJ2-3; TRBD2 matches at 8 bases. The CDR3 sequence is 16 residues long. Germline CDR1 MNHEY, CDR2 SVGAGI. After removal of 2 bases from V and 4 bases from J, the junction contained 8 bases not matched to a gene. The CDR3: CASSYDAAGAADTQYF. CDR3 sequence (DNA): TGTGCCAGCAGTTACGATGCAGCGGGAGCAGCAGATACGCAGTATTTT.

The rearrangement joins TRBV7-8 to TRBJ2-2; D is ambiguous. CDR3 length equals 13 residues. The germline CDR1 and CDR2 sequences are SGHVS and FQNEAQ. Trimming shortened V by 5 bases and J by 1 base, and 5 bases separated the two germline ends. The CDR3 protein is CASSNKNTGELFF. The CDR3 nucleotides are TGTGCCAGCAGCAATAAGAACACCGGGGAGCTGTTTTTT.

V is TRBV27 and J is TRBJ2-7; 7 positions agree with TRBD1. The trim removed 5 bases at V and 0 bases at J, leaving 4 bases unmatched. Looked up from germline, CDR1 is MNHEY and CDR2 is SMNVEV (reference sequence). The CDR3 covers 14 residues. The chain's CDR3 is CASSRRGPSYEQYF. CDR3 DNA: TGTGCCAGCAGTCGTAGGGGGCCCTCCTACGAGCAGTACTTC.

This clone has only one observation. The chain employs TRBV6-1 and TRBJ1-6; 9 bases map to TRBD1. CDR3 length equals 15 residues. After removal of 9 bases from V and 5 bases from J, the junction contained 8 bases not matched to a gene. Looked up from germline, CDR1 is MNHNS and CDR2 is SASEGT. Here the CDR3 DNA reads TGTGCCAGTAAGGAGGACAGGGGAAATAATTCACCCCTCCACTTT. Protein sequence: CASKEDRGNNSPLHF.

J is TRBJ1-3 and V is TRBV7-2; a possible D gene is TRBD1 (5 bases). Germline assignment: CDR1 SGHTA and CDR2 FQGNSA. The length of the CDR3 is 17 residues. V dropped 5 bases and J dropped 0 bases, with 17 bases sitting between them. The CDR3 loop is CASSLLLGGDSGNTIYF. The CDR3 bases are TGTGCCAGCAGCCTTTTGTTGGGGGGTGACTCTGGAAACACCATATATTTT.

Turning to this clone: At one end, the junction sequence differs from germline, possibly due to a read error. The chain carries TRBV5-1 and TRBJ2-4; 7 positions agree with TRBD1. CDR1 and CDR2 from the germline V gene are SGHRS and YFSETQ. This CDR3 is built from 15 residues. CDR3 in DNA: TGCGCCAGCAGCCGTGAGGGGGCAGCCAAAAACAGTCAGTACTTC. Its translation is CASSREGAAKNSQYF.

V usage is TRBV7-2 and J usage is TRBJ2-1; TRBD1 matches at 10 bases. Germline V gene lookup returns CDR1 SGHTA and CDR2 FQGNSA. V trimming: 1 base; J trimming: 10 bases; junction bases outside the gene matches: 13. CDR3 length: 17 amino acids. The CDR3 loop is CASSLVGGGQGSGEQFF. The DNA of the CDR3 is TGTGCCAGCAGCTTAGTTGGGGGGGGACAGGGGTCCGGCGAGCAGTTCTTC.

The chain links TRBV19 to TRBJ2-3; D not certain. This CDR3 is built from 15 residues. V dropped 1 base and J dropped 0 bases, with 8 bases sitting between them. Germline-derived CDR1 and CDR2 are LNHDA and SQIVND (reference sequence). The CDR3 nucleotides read TGTGCCAGTAGTATAGGGCCCAGTAGCACAGATACGCAGTATTTT. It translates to CASSIGPSSTDTQYF.

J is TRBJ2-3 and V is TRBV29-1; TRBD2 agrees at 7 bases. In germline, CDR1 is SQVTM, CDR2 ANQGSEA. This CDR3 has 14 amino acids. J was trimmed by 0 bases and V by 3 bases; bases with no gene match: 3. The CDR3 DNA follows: TGCAGCGTTGATGAGCGGGACAGCACAGATACGCAGTATTTT. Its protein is CSVDERDSTDTQYF.

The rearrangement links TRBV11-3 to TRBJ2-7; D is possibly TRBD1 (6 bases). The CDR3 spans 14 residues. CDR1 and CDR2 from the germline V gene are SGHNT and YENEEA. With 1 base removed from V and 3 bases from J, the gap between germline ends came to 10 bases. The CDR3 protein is CASSLAQQGYEQYF. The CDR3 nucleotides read TGTGCCAGCAGCTTAGCCCAACAGGGCTACGAGCAGTACTTC.

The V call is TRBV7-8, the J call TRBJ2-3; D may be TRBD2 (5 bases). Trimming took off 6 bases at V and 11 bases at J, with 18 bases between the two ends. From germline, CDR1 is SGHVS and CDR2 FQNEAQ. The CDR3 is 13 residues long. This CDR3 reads CASRPLSGRLQYF. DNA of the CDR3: TGTGCCAGCAGACCCCTGAGCGGAAGACTGCAGTATTTT.

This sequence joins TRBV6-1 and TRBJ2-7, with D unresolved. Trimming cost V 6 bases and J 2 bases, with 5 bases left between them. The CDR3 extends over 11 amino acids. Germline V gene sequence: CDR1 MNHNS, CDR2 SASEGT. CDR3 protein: CASSYTYEQYF. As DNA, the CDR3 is TGTGCCAGCAGCTATACCTACGAGCAGTACTTC.

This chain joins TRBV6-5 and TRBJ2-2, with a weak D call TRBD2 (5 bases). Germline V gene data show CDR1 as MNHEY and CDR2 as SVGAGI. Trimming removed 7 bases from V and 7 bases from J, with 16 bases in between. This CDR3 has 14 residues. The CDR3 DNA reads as TGTGCCAGCACGCAGATCCCGGGGAGCGGGGAGCTGTTTTTT. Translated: CASTQIPGSGELFF.

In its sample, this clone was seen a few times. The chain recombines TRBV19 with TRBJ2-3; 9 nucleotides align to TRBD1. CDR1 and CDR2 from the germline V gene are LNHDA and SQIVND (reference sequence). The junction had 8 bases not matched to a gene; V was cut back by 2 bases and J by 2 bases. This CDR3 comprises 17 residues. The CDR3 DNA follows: TGTGCCAGTAGTATATCCCCGGGACAGGGTACCACAGATACGCAGTATTTT. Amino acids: CASSISPGQGTTDTQYF.

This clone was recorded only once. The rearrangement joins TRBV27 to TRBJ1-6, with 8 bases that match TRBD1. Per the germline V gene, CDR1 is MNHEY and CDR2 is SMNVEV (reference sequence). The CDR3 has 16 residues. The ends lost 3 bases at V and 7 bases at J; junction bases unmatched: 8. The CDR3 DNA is TGTGCCAGCAGTTTTTTCGGACAGGGTCTCAATTCACCCCTCCACTTT. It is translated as CASSFFGQGLNSPLHF.

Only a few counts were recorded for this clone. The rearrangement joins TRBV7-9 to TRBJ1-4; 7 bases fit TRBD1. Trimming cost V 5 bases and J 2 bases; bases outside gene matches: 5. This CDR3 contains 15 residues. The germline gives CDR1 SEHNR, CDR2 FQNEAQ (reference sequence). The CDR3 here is CASSQGQTTNEKLFF. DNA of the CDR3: TGTGCCAGCAGCCAGGGACAGACCACTAATGAAAAACTGTTTTTT.

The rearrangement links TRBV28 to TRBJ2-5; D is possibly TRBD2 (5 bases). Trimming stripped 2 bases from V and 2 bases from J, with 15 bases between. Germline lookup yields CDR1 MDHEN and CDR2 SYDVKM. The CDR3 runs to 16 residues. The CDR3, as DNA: TGTGCCAGCAGTTTAGGAGGCGGCTTCGGACAAGAGACCCAGTACTTC. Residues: CASSLGGGFGQETQYF.

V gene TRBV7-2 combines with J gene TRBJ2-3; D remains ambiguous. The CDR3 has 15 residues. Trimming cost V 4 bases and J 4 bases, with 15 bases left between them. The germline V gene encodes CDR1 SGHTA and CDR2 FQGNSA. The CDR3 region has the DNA TGTGCCAGCAGCTCCCCAGGTATCGGCCCAGATACGCAGTATTTT. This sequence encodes CASSSPGIGPDTQYF.

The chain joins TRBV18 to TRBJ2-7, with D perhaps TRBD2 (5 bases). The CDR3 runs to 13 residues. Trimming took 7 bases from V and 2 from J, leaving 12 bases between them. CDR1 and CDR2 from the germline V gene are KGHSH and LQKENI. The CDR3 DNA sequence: TGTGCCAGCTTCACCACGGGGACCTACGAGCAGTACTTC. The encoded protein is CASFTTGTYEQYF.

The CDR3 loop is CASSLGTVRYEQYF. CDR3 sequence (DNA): TGTGCCAGCAGTTTAGGCACAGTCCGGTACGAGCAGTACTTC. The genes are TRBV28 and TRBJ2-7; D remains ambiguous. This CDR3 has 14 amino acids. CDR1 and CDR2 (germline): MDHEN, SYDVKM. Trimming shortened V by 2 bases and J by 4 bases, and 12 bases separated the two germline ends.

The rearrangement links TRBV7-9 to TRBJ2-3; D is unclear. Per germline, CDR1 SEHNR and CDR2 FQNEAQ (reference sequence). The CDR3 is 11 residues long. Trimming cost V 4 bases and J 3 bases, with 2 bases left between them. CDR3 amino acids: CASSSTDTQYF. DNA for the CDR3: TGTGCCAGCAGCTCTACAGATACGCAGTATTTT.

The CDR3 protein is CAISDTSGSYEQYF. The CDR3 DNA follows: TGTGCCATCAGCGATACTAGCGGGAGCTACGAGCAGTACTTC. The rearrangement uses TRBV10-3 and TRBJ2-7; 11 nucleotides line up with TRBD2. The germline CDR1 and CDR2 sequences are ENHRY and SYGVKD. V lost 6 bases to trimming and J lost 3 bases; unmatched junction nucleotides: 4. The CDR3 is 14 amino acids.

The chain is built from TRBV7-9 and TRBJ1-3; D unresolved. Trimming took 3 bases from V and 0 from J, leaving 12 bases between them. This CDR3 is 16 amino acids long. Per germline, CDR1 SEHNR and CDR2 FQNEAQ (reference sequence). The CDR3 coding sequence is TGTGCCAGCAGCTTCTCTGCTGCTAGCTCTGGAAACACCATATATTTT. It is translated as CASSFSAASSGNTIYF.

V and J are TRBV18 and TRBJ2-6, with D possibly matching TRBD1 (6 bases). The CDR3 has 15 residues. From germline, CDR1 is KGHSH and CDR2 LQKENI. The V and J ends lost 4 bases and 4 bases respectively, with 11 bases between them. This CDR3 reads CASSHQGYGANVLTF. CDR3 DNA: TGTGCCAGCTCACACCAGGGGTACGGGGCCAACGTCCTGACTTTC.

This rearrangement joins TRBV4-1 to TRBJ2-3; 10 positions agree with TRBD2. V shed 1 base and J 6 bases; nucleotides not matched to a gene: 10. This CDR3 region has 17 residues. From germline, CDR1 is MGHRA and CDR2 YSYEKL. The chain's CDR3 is CASSQGVLAGASDTQYF. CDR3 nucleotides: TGCGCCAGCAGCCAAGGCGTGCTAGCGGGAGCTTCGGATACGCAGTATTTT.